These 2 T cell receptor beta chains came from one sample sequenced in a study of read filtering for tumor transcriptome and immune sequencing (dated by TCRdb to the early 2020s). TCRdb records Illumina HiSeq 4000 as the sequencer. The Immunoverse kit was used to build TCR libraries from 400 ng RNA, with molecular barcoded adaptors covering alpha/delta and beta/gamma chains. TCRdb trimmed public reads at Q25 via fastp, called clones via MiXCR and kept in-frame beta chains. CDR3 protein duplicates are merged, each entry listing the most common genes and DNA. The sample table shows over 45,000 distinct CDR3 sequences, and about an eighth are seen once. 13% to 15% of the sample rests with the top ten. Sequenced: a population of CD138-negative cells sorted from bone marrow. According to the study, the label for this sample's cell subset or site signals: bone marrow mononuclear cells depleted of CD138+ plasma/myeloma cells by negative magnetic selection. The origin of the receptors is a donor aged 40 or older with multiple myeloma.

Only a few counts were recorded for this clonotype. The rearrangement joins TRBV6-1 to TRBJ1-1; weak D call: TRBD1 (5 bases). The CDR3 extends over 14 amino acids. V dropped 7 bases and J dropped 1 base, with 13 bases sitting between them. CDR1 is MNHNS, CDR2 SASEGT, per germline. In nucleotides, the CDR3 is TGTGCCAGCAAGCAGGACAACAGGAACACTGAAGCTTTCTTT. This gives the protein CASKQDNRNTEAFF.

In its sample, this clonotype was seen a few times. V is TRBV7-3 and J is TRBJ2-3, with TRBD2 identical over 7 bases. CDR3 length equals 15 residues. Trimming cost V 5 bases and J 4 bases; bases outside gene matches: 9. Germline lookup yields CDR1 SGHTA and CDR2 FQGTGA. CDR3 amino acids: CASSPGRGRADTQYF. CDR3 nucleotides: TGTGCCAGCAGCCCAGGACGGGGGAGGGCAGATACGCAGTATTTT.